This T cell receptor (beta chain) is drawn from a study of blood T cell repertoires in COVID-19. Study-level information: Donors in the United States, Italy and Spain gave samples during acute or convalescent COVID-19.

This CDR3 comprises 16 residues. The V end was cut by 7 bases, the J end by 3 bases, with 22 bases between. Germline CDR1 and CDR2: MNHEY and SMNVEV (reference sequence). This table comes from immunoSEQ multiplex PCR, and its TCRdb copy is limited to in-frame clones, with some not included. The repertoire holds some 80,000 clones, with 85% to 90% as singletons. This chain links TRBV27 with TRBJ2-7; a weak D match, TRBD1 (5 bases). Sample: peripheral blood. The origin of this receptor is a human donor in a cohort sampled during active COVID-19. DNA for the CDR3: TGTGCCAGCATTTCCAGTTCACAGGCCGGATACTACGAGCAGTACTTC. This translates into CASISSSQAGYYEQYF.